One sample yielded the 25 T cell receptor beta chains listed below, sequenced in a study of cytomegalovirus exposure and HLA in healthy donors. PCR primers comprised 60 Vbeta and 13 Jbeta primers. Assay used: immunoSEQ multiplex PCR; TCRdb lists only in-frame clones, some missing. The table lists 100,000 to 120,000 clones, nearly 15% of them singletons. The sequenced sample consisted of PBMCs. Receptors were obtained from a female donor in good health and CMV-seronegative.

V is TRBV27 and J is TRBJ2-5, with D perhaps TRBD1 (6 bases). Germline CDR1 is MNHEY and CDR2 is SMNVEV (reference sequence). The CDR3 is 14 amino acids. V was pared by 0 bases and J by 3 bases, with 8 bases between. The CDR3 here is CASSLSDSKETQYF. Written as DNA, the CDR3 is TGTGCCAGCAGTTTATCGGACAGCAAAGAGACCCAGTACTTC.

The sample holds a few counts of this clone. The chain recombines TRBV7-2 with TRBJ1-6; 7 positions agree with TRBD1. The CDR3 is 16 amino acids. Germline lookup yields CDR1 SGHTA and CDR2 FQGNSA. The V segment lost 4 bases and the J segment 6 bases; nucleotides outside the gene matches: 9. CDR3 region: CASSSSTGSGNSPLHF. Written as DNA, the CDR3 is TGTGCCAGCAGCTCTTCGACAGGGAGTGGTAATTCACCCCTCCACTTT.

V gene TRBV5-1 combines with J gene TRBJ1-2; 9 bases align to TRBD1. The J segment lost 7 bases and the V segment lost 0 bases, leaving 4 bases of the junction unmatched. The CDR3 loop spans 14 amino acids. CDR1 is SGHRS and CDR2 is YFSETQ in the germline V gene. The CDR3 DNA follows: TGCGCCAGCAGCTTGGAGGGACAGGGCTCTGGCTACACCTTC. Protein: CASSLEGQGSGYTF.

This clone was detected a few times. The chain carries TRBV11-3 and TRBJ2-7, with D possibly TRBD2 on 5 matching bases. Trimming removed 2 bases from V and 3 bases from J, with 17 bases in between. Germline CDR1 SGHNT, CDR2 YENEEA. The CDR3 consists of 16 residues. As DNA, the CDR3 is TGTGCCAGCAGCTTAACGTCCGTCGGGGTTCACTACGAGCAGTACTTC. Its protein product is CASSLTSVGVHYEQYF.

The rearrangement joins TRBV9 to TRBJ2-7; D might be TRBD2 (6 bases). V lost 0 bases, J lost 6 bases, and 13 bases lay in between. The CDR3 loop spans 14 amino acids. Looked up from germline, CDR1 is SGDLS and CDR2 is YYNGEE. The CDR3, as DNA: TGTGCCAGCAGCGTAGGTGGGAGGAGTCTCGAGCAGTACTTC. Amino acids: CASSVGGRSLEQYF. Using reference TRBV9 and TRBJ2-7 for the parts outside the CDR3, the full variable domain is DSGVTQTPKHLITATGQRVTLRCSPRSGDLSVYWYQQSLDQGLQFLIQYYNGEERAKGNILERFSAQQFPDLHSELNLSSLELGDSALYFCASSVGGRSLEQYFGPGTRLTVT.

The genes are TRBV6-5 and TRBJ1-6, with D possibly being TRBD1 (5 bases). The CDR3 consists of 16 residues. Trimming took 4 bases from V and 3 from J, leaving 13 bases between them. Germline assignment: CDR1 MNHEY and CDR2 SVGAGI. The CDR3 region is CASSSAGPIYNSPLHF. The CDR3 DNA reads as TGTGCCAGCAGTTCCGCGGGACCGATCTATAATTCACCCCTCCACTTT.

This clone was detected a few times. The chain uses TRBV18 and TRBJ2-2, with D perhaps TRBD2 (5 bases). The CDR3 runs 15 residues. Looked up from germline, CDR1 is KGHSH and CDR2 is LQKENI. V was trimmed by 8 bases and J by 0 bases, leaving 13 bases between them. The CDR3 nucleotides are TGTGCCAGCCCGAGAGGGCATCCGAACACCGGGGAGCTGTTTTTT. Encoded protein: CASPRGHPNTGELFF.

This chain uses TRBV20-1 with TRBJ1-1, with D unclear. Germline loops: CDR1 DFQATT, CDR2 SNEGSKA (reference sequence). The CDR3 is 11 residues long. The V and J ends lost 5 bases and 2 bases respectively, with 6 bases between them. The CDR3 nucleotides read TGCAGTGCTTGGAGAAACACTGAAGCTTTCTTT. Amino acids: CSAWRNTEAFF.

This clone was detected only a few times. This chain connects TRBV5-1 to TRBJ2-5; D might be TRBD1 (6 bases). CDR3 length equals 14 residues. Trimming shortened V by 3 bases and J by 2 bases, and 11 bases separated the two germline ends. From germline, CDR1 is SGHRS and CDR2 YFSETQ. The CDR3: CASSYGQPQETQYF. The CDR3 region has the DNA TGCGCCAGCAGCTACGGACAGCCACAAGAGACCCAGTACTTC.

The CDR3 reads CASSLKGLAGDKGEQFF. As DNA, the CDR3 is TGTGCCAGCAGTCTCAAAGGACTAGCGGGGGATAAGGGTGAGCAGTTCTTC. This sequence joins TRBV28 and TRBJ2-1, with 13 bases that match TRBD2. The V gene's germline CDR1 is MDHEN and CDR2 SYDVKM. J gave up 9 bases and V 5 bases, and 13 bases lay outside the gene matches. The CDR3 contains 17 residues.

This clone was counted only a few times. This chain connects TRBV5-6 to TRBJ1-1; D call uncertain. Germline V gene lookup returns CDR1 SGHDT and CDR2 YYEEEE. This CDR3 has 13 amino acids. Trimming shortened V by 0 bases and J by 7 bases, and 10 bases separated the two germline ends. The CDR3 protein is CASSLDEGVEAFF. Written as DNA, the CDR3 is TGTGCCAGCAGCTTGGACGAGGGCGTTGAAGCTTTCTTT.

The rearrangement links TRBV19 to TRBJ2-1; TRBD2 aligns across 10 bases. V dropped 1 base and J dropped 4; count of bases not matched to a gene: 7. The CDR3 is 17 residues long. The germline V gene has CDR1 LNHDA and CDR2 SQIVND (reference sequence). CDR3 bases: TGTGCCAGTAGTATAGGAGTAACTAGCGGGATATACAATGAGCAGTTCTTC. Its protein is CASSIGVTSGIYNEQFF.

CDR3 DNA: TGTGCCAGCAGGGGACAGGGCTCTGGGGCCAACGTCCTGACTTTC. It translates to CASRGQGSGANVLTF. J is TRBJ2-6 and V is TRBV25-1; TRBD1 matches at 9 bases. Trimming cost V 6 bases and J 0 bases; bases outside gene matches: 0. This CDR3 contains 15 residues. Germline V CDR1 and CDR2: MGHDK, SYGVNS.

Details on this clone: An end of the junction differs from the germline gene, which may be a read error. The chain carries TRBV6-1 and TRBJ2-1; 9 positions match TRBD1. This CDR3 contains 15 residues. Germline V CDR1 and CDR2: MNHNS, SASEGT. In nucleotides, the CDR3 is TGTGCCAGCAGTGAAGGGGACAGGGCCTACAATGGGCAGTTCTTC. Its translation is CASSEGDRAYNGQFF.

The rearrangement uses TRBV6-4 and TRBJ2-2; 7 bases agree with TRBD1. The CDR3 is 14 amino acids. Germline V gene data show CDR1 as MRHNA and CDR2 as SNTAGT. Trimming at V came to 3 bases and at J to 4 bases, leaving 2 bases not matched to a gene. For the CDR3, the DNA is TGTGCCAGCAGTGAACAGGGGAGCACCGGGGAGCTGTTTTTT. It is translated as CASSEQGSTGELFF.

The J gene is TRBJ2-3, the V gene TRBV5-1, with TRBD1 identical over 9 bases. The CDR3 is made up of 15 amino acids. Trimming removed 4 bases from V and 4 bases from J; junction bases left unmatched: 7. From germline, CDR1 is SGHRS and CDR2 YFSETQ. In DNA, the CDR3 is TGCGCCAGCAGCATAGGGACAGGGTGGCCAGATACGCAGTATTTT. It encodes CASSIGTGWPDTQYF.

The CDR3 loop is CASNLDTEAFF. In nucleotides, the CDR3 is TGTGCCAGCAATTTAGACACTGAAGCTTTCTTT. The V and J genes are TRBV2 and TRBJ1-1; no clear D gene. This CDR3 has 11 residues. CDR1 and CDR2 (germline): SNHLY, FYNNEI. Between the trimmed V and J ends, which lost 7 bases and 3 bases, there was a span of 6 bases. Combining the CDR3 with reference TRBV2 and TRBJ1-1 gives the whole variable domain EPEVTQTPSHQVTQMGQEVILRCVPISNHLYFYWYRQILGQKVEFLVSFYNNEISEKSEIFDDQFSVERPDGSNFTLKIRSTKLEDSAMYFCASNLDTEAFFGQGTRLTVV.

The chain links TRBV27 to TRBJ2-1; TRBD2 might be the D (5 bases). Germline values: CDR1 MNHEY, CDR2 SMNVEV (reference sequence). Trimming left V 3 bases short and J 3 bases short, with 18 bases between. This CDR3 region has 17 residues. Written as DNA, the CDR3 is TGTGCCAGCAGTTTGTCACCAACTAGTGGGTTCTACAATGAGCAGTTCTTC. Amino acids: CASSLSPTSGFYNEQFF.

This clone occurred a few times. The CDR3 bases are TGTGCCAGCAGCTTAATCTTCGGGGAGCTGTTTTTT. Encoded protein: CASSLIFGELFF. The chain couples TRBV5-6 to TRBJ2-2; D uncertain. V was shortened by 2 bases and J by 7 bases, with 6 bases between the two germline ends. The CDR3 runs 12 residues. Germline values: CDR1 SGHDT, CDR2 YYEEEE.

This clone was detected only a few times. The V gene is TRBV5-4, the J gene TRBJ1-2; a possible D gene is TRBD1 (6 bases). Trimming shortened V by 4 bases and J by 3 bases, and 16 bases separated the two germline ends. Germline assignment: CDR1 SGHNT and CDR2 YYREEE (reference sequence). The CDR3 consists of 15 residues. The CDR3 loop is CASSMTGLEDYGYTF. The CDR3 nucleotides read TGTGCCAGCAGCATGACAGGTTTAGAGGACTATGGCTACACCTTC. Combining the CDR3 with reference TRBV5-4 and TRBJ1-2 gives the whole variable domain ETGVTQSPTHLIKTRGQQVTLRCSSQSGHNTVSWYQQALGQGPQFIFQYYREEENGRGNFPPRFSGLQFPNYSSELNVNALELDDSALYLCASSMTGLEDYGYTFGSGTRLTVV.

The sample holds a few counts of this clone. CDR3 residues: CASSILLAGGQETQYF. CDR3 coding DNA: TGTGCCAGTAGTATTCTACTAGCGGGGGGGCAAGAGACCCAGTACTTC. V and J are TRBV19 and TRBJ2-5; 13 positions match TRBD2. J was trimmed by 2 bases and V by 3 bases; bases with no gene match: 3. CDR1 and CDR2 from the germline V gene are LNHDA and SQIVND (reference sequence). This CDR3 has 16 residues.

This chain links TRBV28 with TRBJ2-7; perhaps TRBD2 as D (5 bases). V lost 7 bases and J 5 bases, leaving 21 bases between the germline ends. The CDR3 is made up of 15 amino acids. CDR1 and CDR2 from the germline V gene are MDHEN and SYDVKM. CDR3 nucleotide sequence: TGTGCCAGCACCGGGATGGCGGGTAGCATAGACGAGCAGTACTTC. It yields the protein CASTGMAGSIDEQYF.

This clone has only a few counts. This chain connects TRBV27 to TRBJ1-2; D remains unclear. Deletions cut 2 bases from V and 5 bases from J, with 15 bases between. This CDR3 region has 15 residues. The germline gives CDR1 MNHEY, CDR2 SMNVEV (reference sequence). The CDR3 DNA sequence: TGTGCCAGCAGTTTAGGGTCAGGTAGTACGTATGGCTACACCTTC. This translates into CASSLGSGSTYGYTF.

The V gene is TRBV2, the J gene TRBJ2-3; D is perhaps TRBD1 (5 bases). Per germline, CDR1 SNHLY and CDR2 FYNNEI. This CDR3 region has 14 residues. V lost 8 bases and J 0 bases, leaving 12 bases between the germline ends. CDR3 residues: CASGAGDSTDTQYF. The DNA for the CDR3 is TGTGCCAGCGGGGCTGGAGATAGCACAGATACGCAGTATTTT. The complete variable domain, with remaining parts taken from reference TRBV2 and TRBJ2-3, reads EPEVTQTPSHQVTQMGQEVILRCVPISNHLYFYWYRQILGQKVEFLVSFYNNEISEKSEIFDDQFSVERPDGSNFTLKIRSTKLEDSAMYFCASGAGDSTDTQYFGPGTRLTVL.

The V call is TRBV5-1, the J call TRBJ1-6, with TRBD1 matching 12 bases. From germline, CDR1 is SGHRS and CDR2 YFSETQ. This CDR3 contains 16 residues. Trimming took 4 bases from V and 8 from J; bases not matched to a gene: 7. Here the CDR3 reads CASSPGGQGAYSPLHF. The DNA for the CDR3 is TGCGCCAGCAGCCCGGGGGGACAGGGGGCATATTCACCCCTCCACTTT.